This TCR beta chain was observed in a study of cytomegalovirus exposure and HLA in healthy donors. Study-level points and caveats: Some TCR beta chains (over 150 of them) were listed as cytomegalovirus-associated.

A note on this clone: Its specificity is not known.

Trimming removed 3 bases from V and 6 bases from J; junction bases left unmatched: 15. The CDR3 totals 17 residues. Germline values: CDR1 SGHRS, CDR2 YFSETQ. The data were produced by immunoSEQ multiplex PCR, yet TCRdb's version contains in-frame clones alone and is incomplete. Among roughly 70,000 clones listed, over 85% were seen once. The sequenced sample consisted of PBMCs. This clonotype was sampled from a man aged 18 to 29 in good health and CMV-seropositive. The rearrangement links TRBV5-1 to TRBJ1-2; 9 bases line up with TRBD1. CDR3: CASSWDRDLSHRDGYTF. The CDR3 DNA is TGCGCCAGCAGCTGGGACAGGGACCTCTCTCATAGAGATGGCTACACCTTC.